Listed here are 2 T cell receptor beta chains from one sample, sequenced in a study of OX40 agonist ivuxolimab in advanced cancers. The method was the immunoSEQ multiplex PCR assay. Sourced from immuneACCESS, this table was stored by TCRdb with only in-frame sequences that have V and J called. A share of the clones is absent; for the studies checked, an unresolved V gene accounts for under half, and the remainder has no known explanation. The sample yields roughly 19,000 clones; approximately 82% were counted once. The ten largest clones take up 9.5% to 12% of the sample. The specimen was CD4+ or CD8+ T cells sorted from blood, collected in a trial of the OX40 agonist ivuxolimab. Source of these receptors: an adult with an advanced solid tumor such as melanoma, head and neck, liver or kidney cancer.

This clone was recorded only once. The CDR3 protein is CAWNPGQGANYGYTF. CDR3 nucleotides: TGTGCCTGGAACCCGGGACAGGGGGCGAACTATGGCTACACCTTC. This chain joins TRBV30 and TRBJ1-2, with 12 bases matching TRBD1. Germline V gene sequence: CDR1 GTSNPN, CDR2 SVGIG (reference sequence). V lost 4 bases, J lost 2 bases, and 5 bases stayed unmatched. The CDR3 spans 15 residues.

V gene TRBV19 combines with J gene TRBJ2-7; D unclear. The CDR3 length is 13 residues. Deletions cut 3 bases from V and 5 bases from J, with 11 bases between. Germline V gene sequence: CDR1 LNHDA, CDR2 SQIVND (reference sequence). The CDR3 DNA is TGTGCCAGTAGTATCGTAACGGGCCACGAGCAGTACTTC. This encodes CASSIVTGHEQYF. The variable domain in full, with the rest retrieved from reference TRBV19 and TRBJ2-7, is DGGITQSPKYLFRKEGQNVTLSCEQNLNHDAMYWYRQDPGQGLRLIYYSQIVNDFQKGDIAEGYSVSREKKESFPLTVTSAQKNPTAFYLCASSIVTGHEQYFGPGTRLTVT.